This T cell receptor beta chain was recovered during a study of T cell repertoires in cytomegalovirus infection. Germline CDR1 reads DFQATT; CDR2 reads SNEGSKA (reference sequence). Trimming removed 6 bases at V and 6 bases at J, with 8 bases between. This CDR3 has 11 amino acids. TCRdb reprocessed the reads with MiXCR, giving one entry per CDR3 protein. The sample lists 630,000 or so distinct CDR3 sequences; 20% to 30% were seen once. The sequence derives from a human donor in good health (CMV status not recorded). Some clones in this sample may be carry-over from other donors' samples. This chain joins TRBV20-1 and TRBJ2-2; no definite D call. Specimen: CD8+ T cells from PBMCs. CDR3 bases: TGCAGTGCCCGAGGCCCCGGGGAGCTGTTTTTT. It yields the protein CSARGPGELFF.